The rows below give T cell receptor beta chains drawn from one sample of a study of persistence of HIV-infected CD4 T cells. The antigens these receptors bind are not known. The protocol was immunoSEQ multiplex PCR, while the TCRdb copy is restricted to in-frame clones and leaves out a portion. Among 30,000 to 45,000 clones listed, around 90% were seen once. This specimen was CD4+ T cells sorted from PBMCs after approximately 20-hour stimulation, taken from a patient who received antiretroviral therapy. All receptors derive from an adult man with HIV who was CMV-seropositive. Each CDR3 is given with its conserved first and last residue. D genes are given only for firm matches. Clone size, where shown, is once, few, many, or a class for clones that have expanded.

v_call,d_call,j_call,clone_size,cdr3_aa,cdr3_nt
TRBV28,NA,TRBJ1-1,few,CASFPPQAGGTEAFF,TGTGCCAGCTTCCCGCCCCAGGCAGGTGGGACTGAAGCTTTCTTT
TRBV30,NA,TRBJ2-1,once,CAWSPSLNEQFF,TGTGCCTGGAGCCCCTCGCTCAATGAGCAGTTCTTC
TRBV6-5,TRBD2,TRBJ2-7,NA,CASRPSGGSYEQYF,TGTGCCAGCAGGCCTTCGGGGGGATCCTACGAGCAGTACTTC
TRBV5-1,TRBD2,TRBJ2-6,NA,CASSFRLAGLSSGANVLTF,TGCGCCAGCAGCTTTAGACTAGCGGGGCTAAGCTCTGGGGCCAACGTCCTGACTTTC
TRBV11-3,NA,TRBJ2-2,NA,CASSLVITGELFF,TGTGCCAGCAGCTTAGTCATCACCGGGGAGCTGTTTTTT
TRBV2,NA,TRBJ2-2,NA,CASSETSGGELFF,TGTGCCAGCAGTGAAACCTCGGGCGGGGAGCTGTTTTTT
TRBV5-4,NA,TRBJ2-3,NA,CASSLREYTSTDTQYF,TGTGCCAGCAGCTTAAGGGAGTACACTAGCACAGATACGCAGTATTTT
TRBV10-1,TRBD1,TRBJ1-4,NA,CANATGGPDEKLFF,TGCGCCAACGCGACAGGGGGTCCTGATGAAAAACTGTTTTTT
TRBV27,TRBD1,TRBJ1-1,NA,CASSPRQGNTEAFF,TGTGCCAGCAGTCCCCGACAGGGGAACACTGAAGCTTTCTTT
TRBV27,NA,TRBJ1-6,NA,CASSLKGSPLHF,TGTGCCAGCAGTTTAAAAGGTTCACCCCTCCACTTT
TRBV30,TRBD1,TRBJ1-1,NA,CAWSVTGGWLGNTEAFF,TGTGCCTGGAGTGTGACAGGGGGCTGGTTGGGGAACACTGAAGCTTTCTTT
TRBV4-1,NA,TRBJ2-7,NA,CASSQQTINYEQYF,TGCGCCAGCAGCCAACAGACTATTAACTACGAGCAGTACTTC
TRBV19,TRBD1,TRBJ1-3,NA,CATGQGTGNTIYF,TGTGCCACTGGACAGGGGACTGGAAACACCATATATTTT
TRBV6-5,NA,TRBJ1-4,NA,CASSRGVRANEKLFF,TGTGCCAGCAGTCGAGGTGTCAGAGCTAATGAAAAACTGTTTTTT
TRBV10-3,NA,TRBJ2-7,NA,CAISGGRETYEQYF,TGTGCCATCAGTGGGGGCAGGGAGACCTACGAGCAGTACTTC
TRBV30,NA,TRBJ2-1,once,CAWSVRSVGEQFF,TGTGCCTGGAGTGTACGTAGCGTCGGGGAGCAGTTCTTC
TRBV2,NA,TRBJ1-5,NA,CASNQVSSNQPQHF,TGTGCCAGCAATCAGGTCAGCTCCAATCAGCCCCAGCATTTT
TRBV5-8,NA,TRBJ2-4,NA,CASSLGRAKNIQYF,TGTGCCAGCAGCTTGGGCAGGGCGAAAAACATTCAGTACTTC
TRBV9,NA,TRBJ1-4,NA,CASSVETAGREKLFF,TGTGCCAGCAGCGTAGAAACAGCCGGACGTGAAAAACTGTTTTTT
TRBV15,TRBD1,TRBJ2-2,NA,CATSSLSVTGGFYTGELFF,TGTGCCACCAGCAGTCTCTCCGTGACAGGGGGCTTTTACACCGGGGAGCTGTTTTTT
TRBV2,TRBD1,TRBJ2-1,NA,CASSGDRSSYNEQFF,TGTGCCAGCAGTGGGGACAGGAGCTCCTACAATGAGCAGTTCTTC
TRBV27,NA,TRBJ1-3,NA,CASSEGRSGNTIYF,TGTGCCAGCAGTGAGGGCAGGTCTGGAAACACCATATATTTT
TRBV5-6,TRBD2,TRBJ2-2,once,CASSFRTSGPGELFF,TGTGCCAGCAGCTTTAGGACTAGCGGGCCCGGGGAGCTGTTTTTT
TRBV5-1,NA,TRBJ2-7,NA,CASSLDGGVYEQYF,TGCGCCAGCAGCTTGGATGGGGGAGTTTACGAGCAGTACTTC
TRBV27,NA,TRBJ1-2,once,CASSLDWTASNYGYTF,TGTGCCAGCAGTTTGGATTGGACAGCATCTAACTATGGCTACACCTTC
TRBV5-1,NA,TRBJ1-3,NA,CASSLTGISGNTIYF,TGCGCCAGCAGCTTGACAGGGATCTCTGGAAACACCATATATTTT
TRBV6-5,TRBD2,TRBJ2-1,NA,CASSNLAGGREEQFF,TGTGCCAGCAGTAACCTCGCGGGGGGGCGGGAGGAGCAGTTCTTC
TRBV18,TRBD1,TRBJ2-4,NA,CASSSFTGTGQNIQYF,TGTGCCAGCTCATCTTTCACCGGGACAGGGCAAAACATTCAGTACTTC
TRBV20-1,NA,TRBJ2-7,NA,CSASPRYEQYF,TGCAGTGCTAGTCCCCGGTACGAGCAGTACTTC
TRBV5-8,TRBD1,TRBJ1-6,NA,CASGKRSGGNSPLHF,TGTGCCAGCGGCAAAAGGTCAGGGGGTAATTCACCCCTCCACTTT
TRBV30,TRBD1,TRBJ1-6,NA,CAWNGGGNSPLHF,TGTGCCTGGAACGGAGGGGGCAATTCACCCCTCCACTTT
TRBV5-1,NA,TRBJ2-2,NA,CASSPETNLANTGELFF,TGCGCCAGCAGCCCTGAAACCAACCTCGCGAACACCGGGGAGCTGTTTTTT
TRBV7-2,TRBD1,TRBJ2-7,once,CASSNTGQRTYEQYF,TGTGCCAGCAGCAACACGGGACAGCGCACCTACGAGCAGTACTTC
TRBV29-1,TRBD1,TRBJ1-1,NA,CSVGRDRGWNTEAFF,TGCAGCGTTGGGCGGGACAGGGGTTGGAACACTGAAGCTTTCTTT
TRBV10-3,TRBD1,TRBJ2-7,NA,CATSGQGDHEQYF,TGTGCCACCTCCGGACAGGGGGACCACGAGCAGTACTTC
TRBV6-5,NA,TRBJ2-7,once,CASSYSRASYEQYF,TGTGCCAGCAGTTACTCCAGGGCCTCCTACGAGCAGTACTTC
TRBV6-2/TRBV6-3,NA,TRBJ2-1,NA,CASSSQRAGRGNEQFF,TGTGCCAGCAGTTCTCAGCGGGCCGGACGAGGCAATGAGCAGTTCTTC
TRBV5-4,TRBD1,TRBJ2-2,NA,CASSRTGENTGELFF,TGTGCCAGCAGCCGGACAGGGGAAAACACCGGGGAGCTGTTTTTT
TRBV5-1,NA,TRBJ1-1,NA,CASSLEGRAAEAFF,TGCGCCAGCAGCTTGGAGGGCAGGGCTGCTGAAGCTTTCTTT
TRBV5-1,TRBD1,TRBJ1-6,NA,CASSPGQGRKPLHF,TGCGCCAGCAGCCCGGGACAGGGAAGGAAGCCCCTCCACTTT
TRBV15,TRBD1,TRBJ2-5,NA,CATSSRTGQETQYF,TGTGCCACCAGCTCTCGGACAGGACAAGAGACCCAGTACTTC
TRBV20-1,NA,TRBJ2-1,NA,CSARDQIKFF,TGCAGTGCGAGGGACCAAATTAAGTTCTTC
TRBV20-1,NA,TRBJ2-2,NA,CSASPYTGELFF,TGCAGTGCTAGTCCGTATACCGGGGAGCTGTTTTTT
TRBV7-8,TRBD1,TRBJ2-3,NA,CASSPAGGAPDTQYF,TGTGCCAGCAGCCCCGCAGGGGGTGCTCCAGATACGCAGTATTTT
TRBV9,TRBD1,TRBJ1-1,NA,CASSARAEVTGGAFF,TGTGCCAGCAGCGCCCGAGCCGAAGTGACAGGGGGAGCTTTCTTT
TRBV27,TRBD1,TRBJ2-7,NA,CASSFQFDREKPSYEQYF,TGTGCCAGCAGTTTCCAATTTGACAGGGAGAAACCCTCCTACGAGCAGTACTTC